One TCR beta chain is described in this entry. Germline CDR1 SNHLY, CDR2 FYNNEI. The CDR3 extends over 15 amino acids. Trimming pared 9 bases from V and 2 bases from J, leaving 19 bases between. This specimen belongs to a study of shared T cell receptors in the human thymus. Sequencing was performed with immunoSEQ multiplex PCR; in TCRdb, only in-frame clones are kept and a portion is missing. The sample consists of roughly 710,000 clones, 70% to 90% of them appearing once. The same sample was also used in a study of human thymus T cells. That report adds: The source of the thymus tissue was resections taken during corrective heart surgery.

This TCR was recovered from a girl in the first two years of life with a congenital heart defect. This chain links TRBV2 with TRBJ1-2; D uncertain. Sequenced input: thymocytes. The CDR3 here is CARSPPQTENYGYTF. The CDR3 DNA sequence: TGTGCCAGATCGCCCCCCCAGACGGAGAACTATGGCTACACCTTC.